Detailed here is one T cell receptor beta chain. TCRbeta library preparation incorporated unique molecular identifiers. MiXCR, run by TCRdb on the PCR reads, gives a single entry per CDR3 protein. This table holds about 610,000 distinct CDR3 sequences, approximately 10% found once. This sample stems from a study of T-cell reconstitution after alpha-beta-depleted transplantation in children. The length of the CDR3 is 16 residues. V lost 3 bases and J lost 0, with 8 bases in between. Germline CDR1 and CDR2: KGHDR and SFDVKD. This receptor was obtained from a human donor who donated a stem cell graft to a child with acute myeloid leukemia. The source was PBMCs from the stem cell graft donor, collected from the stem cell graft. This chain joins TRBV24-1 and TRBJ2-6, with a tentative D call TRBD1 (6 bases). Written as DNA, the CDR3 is TGTGCCACCAGTGATCAAGGGGGCTCTGGGGCCAACGTCCTGACTTTC. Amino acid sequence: CATSDQGGSGANVLTF.